This passage covers 7 T cell receptor beta chains from one sample sequenced in a study of T cell changes during pregnancy in multiple sclerosis. TCRdb's table, derived via immunoSEQ multiplex PCR, lists solely in-frame clones and lacks some. The repertoire holds about 110,000 clones, with 75% to 95% as singletons. Sequencing was performed on peripheral blood, taken before pregnancy. The origin of the receptors is a female donor with multiple sclerosis, enrolled in a pregnancy study.

The sample holds one count of this clone. This chain joins TRBV6-1 and TRBJ2-1; no reliable D call. The CDR3 sequence is 12 residues long. The ends were cut back, 6 bases at V and 4 bases at J, with 7 bases in the middle. The germline V gene has CDR1 MNHNS and CDR2 SASEGT. The CDR3 nucleotides read TGTGCCAGCAGCCCCCTTTACAATGAGCAGTTCTTC. Translating gives CASSPLYNEQFF.

The rearrangement uses TRBV5-4 and TRBJ2-3, with a tentative D call TRBD2 (7 bases). V dropped 1 base and J dropped 7 bases, with 16 bases sitting between them. Germline V gene data show CDR1 as SGHNT and CDR2 as YYREEE (reference sequence). This CDR3 is 15 amino acids long. The CDR3 sequence: CASSLWRGGGNTQYF. CDR3 coding DNA: TGTGCCAGCAGCTTGTGGAGGGGAGGGGGGAATACGCAGTATTTT. Together with reference TRBV5-4 and TRBJ2-3, the CDR3 gives the full variable domain: ETGVTQSPTHLIKTRGQQVTLRCSSQSGHNTVSWYQQALGQGPQFIFQYYREEENGRGNFPPRFSGLQFPNYSSELNVNALELDDSALYLCASSLWRGGGNTQYFGPGTRLTVL.

The chain recombines TRBV7-2 with TRBJ2-7, with D possibly matching TRBD1 (6 bases). Germline V gene sequence: CDR1 SGHTA, CDR2 FQGNSA. This CDR3 is built from 15 residues. Trimming stripped 1 base from V and 3 bases from J, with 13 bases between. CDR3 DNA sequence: TGTGCCAGCAGCTTAGGAAGTACAGGGCTCTACGAGCAGTACTTC. This encodes CASSLGSTGLYEQYF. Full variable domain (remainder filled in from reference TRBV7-2 and TRBJ2-7): GAGVSQSPSNKVTEKGKDVELRCDPISGHTALYWYRQSLGQGLEFLIYFQGNSAPDKSGLPSDRFSAERTGGSVSTLTIQRTQQEDSAVYLCASSLGSTGLYEQYFGPGTRLTVT.

This rearrangement joins TRBV7-8 to TRBJ1-2; D is possibly TRBD1 (5 bases). CDR1 is SGHVS, CDR2 FQNEAQ, per germline. V lost 2 bases, J lost 3 bases, and 7 bases lay in between. The CDR3 covers 13 residues. The DNA for the CDR3 is TGTGCCAGCAGCTTACAGGGCTACTATGGCTACACCTTC. It translates to CASSLQGYYGYTF.

The chain carries TRBV4-2 and TRBJ2-6; a weak D match, TRBD1 (6 bases). Germline lookup yields CDR1 LGHNA and CDR2 YNFKEQ. Trimming cost V 3 bases and J 0 bases, with 18 bases left between them. This CDR3 is 19 amino acids long. The CDR3 protein is CASSHHPTGSDSGANVLTF. DNA for the CDR3: TGTGCCAGCAGCCATCACCCGACAGGATCCGACTCTGGGGCCAACGTCCTGACTTTC.

V usage is TRBV11-3 and J usage is TRBJ1-1; D unclear. The CDR3 has 13 residues. Germline values: CDR1 SGHNT, CDR2 YENEEA. The V end lost 5 bases, the J end lost 0 bases, and 7 bases lay between the germline ends. This CDR3 reads CASSHILNTEAFF. The CDR3 DNA reads as TGTGCCAGCAGCCACATTCTGAACACTGAAGCTTTCTTT.

The V gene is TRBV19, the J gene TRBJ2-3; D perhaps matches TRBD2 (5 bases). The CDR3 is 13 residues long. Per germline, CDR1 LNHDA and CDR2 SQIVND (reference sequence). Trimming pared 9 bases from V and 2 bases from J, leaving 12 bases between. The CDR3 DNA follows: TGTGCCAGCAGCCCGGGATACACAGATACGCAGTATTTT. Its translation: CASSPGYTDTQYF.